Detailed here is one T cell receptor beta chain. In the authors' workflow: Reference gene primer amplification in the assay estimated nucleated cell counts. Using immunoSEQ multiplex PCR, the repertoire was profiled, and TCRdb retains in-frame clones only, with some absent. The D gene and trimming were derived from the DNA, and the V and J assignments and clone size from that table. Of some 190,000 clones in the sample, more than 70% were seen once. This entry belongs to a study of blood T cell repertoires in COVID-19. Looking at the study overall: COVID-19 samples collected from the United States, Italy and Spain covered acute and convalescent phases. From T cells, B-cell-depleted T cells, or PBMCs came the material, which was cDNA or gDNA.

CDR1 and CDR2 (germline): LGHNA, YSLEER. The CDR3 length is 14 residues. V was clipped by 0 bases and J by 5 bases, with 11 bases between them. V gene TRBV4-3 combines with J gene TRBJ2-7; weak D call: TRBD1 (6 bases). The sequencing input was peripheral blood. This TCR was recovered from a human donor in a cohort sampled during active COVID-19. The CDR3 DNA follows: TGCGCCAGCAGCCAAGATGGGGGCCTCAACGAGCAGTACTTC. It is translated as CASSQDGGLNEQYF.